This T cell receptor beta chain was captured by sequencing in a study of TIL therapy for anti-PD-1-resistant metastatic lung cancer. The immunoSEQ assay was v3. The data were produced by immunoSEQ multiplex PCR, yet TCRdb's version contains in-frame clones alone and is incomplete. The data contain 45,000 to 50,000 clones, less than 85% of them singletons. CDR3 length: 15 residues. J lost 5 bases, V lost 6 bases, and 10 bases had no gene match. CDR1 MNHNS and CDR2 SASEGT come from the germline V gene. Time point reported: pre-treatment sample, taken before nivolumab and TIL therapy. Pleural nodules or supraclavicular lymph nodes made up most of the excised metastases sampled.

The chain links TRBV6-1 to TRBJ2-3; 8 bases match TRBD1. The origin of this receptor is a person between 30 and 79 years old with non-small cell lung cancer. This specimen was tumor tissue, taken at baseline. The CDR3 protein is CASSVRQGRGDTQYF. CDR3 DNA sequence: TGTGCCAGCAGCGTTCGACAGGGGCGGGGAGATACGCAGTATTTT.